The source of this TCR beta chain is a study of blood T cells in healthy people across ages. Primers used in a second PCR of about 7 to 11 cycles were a sample-barcoded 5' primer and a J-beta primer mix. TCRdb recomputed calls from the 5' RACE reads with MiXCR, one row per CDR3 protein. The repertoire holds about 510,000 distinct CDR3 sequences, with about 26% as singletons. J lost 3 bases, V lost 0 bases, and 4 bases had no gene match. CDR1 and CDR2 from the germline V gene are SGHKS and YYEKEE (reference sequence). CDR3 length: 15 residues. This sample was shared with a second study, whose subject was T cells of mothers and their children.

The specimen was blood. This sequence originates from a boy younger than 10 in good health. The chain carries TRBV5-5 and TRBJ2-7; 9 bases are shared with TRBD2. The CDR3 here is CASSLVGTSNYEQYF. The CDR3 coding sequence is TGTGCCAGCAGCTTGGTTGGGACTAGCAACTACGAGCAGTACTTC. The full variable domain, its missing parts supplied by reference TRBV5-5 and TRBJ2-7, is DAGVTQSPTHLIKTRGQQVTLRCSPISGHKSVSWYQQVLGQGPQFIFQYYEKEERGRGNFPDRFSARQFPNYSSELNVNALLLGDSALYLCASSLVGTSNYEQYFGPGTRLTVT.